A single sample gave rise to the 4 T cell receptor beta chains below, sequenced in a study of graft-versus-host responses after intestinal transplantation (dated by TCRdb to about 2021). Antigens for these TCRs are unknown. The time point label, as the study defines it: cells obtained before transplantation from donor or recipient. The library was built by means of the immunoSEQ multiplex PCR assay. Imported from immuneACCESS, the table was reduced by TCRdb to in-frame sequences with V and J called. These copies leave out some clones; in studies compared against another copy, an unresolved V gene accounts for under half, and the cause of the remainder is not known. Across this sample there are tens of thousands of clones, with roughly 91% seen only once. The ten largest clones capture roughly 2% of the sample. The specimen comprised unstimulated CD8+ T cells sorted from spleen or lymph node cells, sampled before intestinal transplant. Receptor source: a human donor who received an intestinal transplant.

This sequence joins TRBV9 and TRBJ1-3; D is ambiguous. Germline CDR1 SGDLS, CDR2 YYNGEE. The ends were cut back, 4 bases at V and 3 bases at J, with 8 bases in the middle. The CDR3 loop spans 13 amino acids. Here the CDR3 reads CASSPPSGNTIYF. The CDR3 bases are TGTGCCAGCAGCCCCCCTAGTGGAAACACCATATATTTT.

This chain links TRBV4-3 with TRBJ2-7, with a possible D match to TRBD1 (5 bases). V lost 0 bases and J lost 5, with 14 bases in between. Germline V gene sequence: CDR1 LGHNA, CDR2 YSLEER. The CDR3 has 15 residues. The CDR3 DNA reads as TGCGCCAGCAGCCAAGAAGATATAGGGGTTAACGAGCAGTACTTC. Protein: CASSQEDIGVNEQYF.

The chain joins TRBV19 to TRBJ1-1; 7 nucleotides align to TRBD1. V lost 6 bases and J lost 3; bases outside the gene matches: 10. CDR1 and CDR2 (germline): LNHDA, SQIVND (reference sequence). This CDR3 is 15 amino acids long. The CDR3 is CASRSTGLGDTEAFF. CDR3 in DNA: TGTGCCAGTAGATCGACAGGGCTCGGGGACACTGAAGCTTTCTTT.

The V and J genes are TRBV7-9 and TRBJ2-7; 7 nucleotides agree with TRBD1. V lost 4 bases, J lost 0 bases, and 6 bases stayed unmatched. The CDR3 is 15 residues long. Per the germline V gene, CDR1 is SEHNR and CDR2 is FQNEAQ (reference sequence). The CDR3 region has the DNA TGTGCCAGCAGCTCCATGACAGGGAACTCCTACGAGCAGTACTTC. It specifies CASSSMTGNSYEQYF.